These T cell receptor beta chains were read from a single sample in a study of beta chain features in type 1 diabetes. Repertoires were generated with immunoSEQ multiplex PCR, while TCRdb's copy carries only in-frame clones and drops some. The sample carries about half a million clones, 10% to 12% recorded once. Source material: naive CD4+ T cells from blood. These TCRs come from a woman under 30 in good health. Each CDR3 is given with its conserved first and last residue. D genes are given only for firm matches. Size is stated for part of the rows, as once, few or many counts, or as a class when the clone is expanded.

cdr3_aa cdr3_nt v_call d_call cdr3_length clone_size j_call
CASSPSRGEKLFF TGTGCCAGCAGCCCAAGCCGCGGTGAAAAACTGTTTTTT TRBV7-2 NA 13 few TRBJ1-4
CASSRTSGNTDTQYF TGTGCCAGCAGCCGGACTAGCGGGAACACAGATACGCAGTATTTT TRBV7-3 TRBD2 15 NA TRBJ2-3
CASRLRVRNTEAFF TGTGCCAGCAGACTCAGGGTTCGGAACACTGAAGCTTTCTTT TRBV28 NA 14 few TRBJ1-1
CASFDGRAHNEQFF TGTGCCAGTTTCGATGGGAGGGCCCACAATGAGCAGTTCTTC TRBV6-6 TRBD2 14 few TRBJ2-1
CASKIAGAETQYF TGTGCCAGCAAAATCGCCGGTGCGGAGACCCAGTACTTC TRBV7-9 NA 13 NA TRBJ2-5
CASSIWGSAEETQYF TGTGCCAGTAGTATATGGGGATCCGCTGAAGAGACCCAGTACTTC TRBV19 NA 15 NA TRBJ2-5
CASSSLAGKSYNEQFF TGTGCCAGCAGTTCGTTAGCGGGGAAATCCTACAATGAGCAGTTCTTC TRBV28 TRBD2 16 few TRBJ2-1
CASSHLGTNYNEQFF TGCGCCAGCAGCCACCTCGGGACAAATTACAATGAGCAGTTCTTC TRBV4-1 NA 15 few TRBJ2-1
CASSQDRGRSYGYTF TGCGCCAGCAGCCAAGATCGGGGGAGATCCTATGGCTACACCTTC TRBV4-3 NA 15 few TRBJ1-2
CSVLTRTDTQYF TGCAGCGTTCTCACCCGCACAGATACGCAGTATTTT TRBV29-1 NA 12 few TRBJ2-3
CASSPRSPAGEAFF TGTGCCAGCTCACCACGTTCCCCAGCGGGTGAAGCTTTCTTT TRBV18 NA 14 NA TRBJ1-1
CASSVRPQLSYTF TGTGCCAGCAGCGTAAGACCCCAGTTGAGCTACACCTTC TRBV9 NA 13 few TRBJ1-2
CASSLDGDGYTF TGTGCCAGCAGCTTGGATGGTGACGGCTACACCTTC TRBV7-9 NA 12 few TRBJ1-2
CASKRASGWNEQFF TGTGCCAGTAAAAGGGCTAGCGGGTGGAATGAGCAGTTCTTC TRBV19 TRBD2 14 NA TRBJ2-1
CASSYEGQYEQYF TGTGCCAGCAGTTATGAGGGACAGTACGAGCAGTACTTC TRBV6-5 TRBD1 13 NA TRBJ2-7
CASSISRQLETQYF TGTGCCAGTAGTATATCCCGCCAACTGGAGACCCAGTACTTC TRBV19 NA 14 few TRBJ2-5
CASRESSYNEQFF TGTGCCTCCAGGGAGAGCTCCTACAATGAGCAGTTCTTC TRBV10-3 NA 13 many TRBJ2-1
CASSEGRDTDTQYF TGTGCCAGCAGTGAAGGGCGGGACACAGATACGCAGTATTTT TRBV25-1 NA 14 NA TRBJ2-3
CASSSGLARYNEQFF TGTGCCAGCAGCTCGGGACTAGCGAGATACAATGAGCAGTTCTTC TRBV11-2 TRBD2 15 few TRBJ2-1
CASSQATGTTKFF TGTGCCAGCAGCCAAGCAACCGGGACTACAAAGTTCTTC TRBV7-2 TRBD2 13 NA TRBJ2-1
CASRLYRVGTDTQYF TGTGCCAGCAGGCTCTACAGGGTGGGCACAGATACGCAGTATTTT TRBV7-3 NA 15 few TRBJ2-3
CASSYQRGGYEQYF TGTGCCAGCAGTTACCAAAGGGGGGGATACGAGCAGTACTTC TRBV6-6 NA 14 once TRBJ2-7
CAAHTGSGNTEAFF TGTGCGGCCCACACAGGGTCGGGAAACACTGAAGCTTTCTTT TRBV30 NA 14 few TRBJ1-1
CASSPLGTGLSNEQFF TGCGCCAGCAGCCCCCTGGGGACAGGGTTGAGCAATGAGCAGTTCTTC TRBV5-1 TRBD1 16 NA TRBJ2-1
CASSLFINNEQFF TGTGCCAGCAGCTTGTTTATAAACAATGAGCAGTTCTTC TRBV7-3 NA 13 few TRBJ2-1
CASRRGQGAEETQYF TGTGCCAGCAGGCGAGGACAGGGGGCTGAAGAGACCCAGTACTTC TRBV2 TRBD1 15 NA TRBJ2-5
CASRLGAESSYNEQFF TGTGCCAGCAGGCTCGGGGCCGAGAGCTCCTACAATGAGCAGTTCTTC TRBV27 NA 16 few TRBJ2-1
CASSQQGGNTGELFF TGTGCCAGCAGCCAACAGGGAGGGAACACCGGGGAGCTGTTTTTT TRBV7-2 NA 15 NA TRBJ2-2
CATTQGGVGETQYF TGTGCCACCACCCAAGGGGGGGTAGGAGAGACCCAGTACTTC TRBV15 NA 14 NA TRBJ2-5
CASTPSGLAKQETQYF TGTGCCAGTACCCCCTCGGGACTAGCGAAACAAGAGACCCAGTACTTC TRBV19 TRBD2 16 NA TRBJ2-5
CASSVELGETQYF TGTGCCAGCAGCGTAGAACTCGGGGAGACCCAGTACTTC TRBV9 NA 13 NA TRBJ2-5
CASSQDRNSPLHF TGCGCCAGCAGCCAAGACCGGAATTCACCCCTCCACTTT TRBV4-3 NA 13 NA TRBJ1-6
CASSRTGIGELFF TGTGCCAGCAGCCGAACAGGGATCGGGGAGCTGTTTTTT TRBV7-2 NA 13 few TRBJ2-2
CASSQVGLAPDTQYF TGCGCCAGCAGCCAAGTAGGACTAGCCCCGGATACGCAGTATTTT TRBV4-1 TRBD2 15 NA TRBJ2-3
CASSQARVHEQFF TGCGCCAGCAGCCAAGCGCGGGTGCATGAGCAGTTCTTC TRBV4-1 NA 13 NA TRBJ2-1
CASSQFRQLTSGRAYLPYEQYF TGCGCCAGCAGTCAATTCCGGCAGTTGACTAGCGGGAGGGCCTATCTACCCTACGAGCAGTACTTC TRBV23-1 TRBD2 22 few TRBJ2-7
CATAGGPRWPQHF TGTGCCACCGCCGGGGGGCCACGGTGGCCCCAGCATTTT TRBV15 NA 13 few TRBJ1-5
CSAQDRAVGYTEAFF TGCAGCGCTCAGGACAGGGCTGTGGGGTACACTGAAGCTTTCTTT TRBV29-1 TRBD1 15 NA TRBJ1-1
CASSFPFPAGANVLTF TGTGCCAGCAGTTTCCCCTTTCCGGCTGGGGCCAACGTCCTGACTTTC TRBV27 NA 16 NA TRBJ2-6
CASSLTLPGQGNEQFF TGCGCCAGCAGTCTAACACTACCGGGACAGGGTAATGAGCAGTTCTTC TRBV5-1 TRBD1 16 NA TRBJ2-1
CASSLEGRGTDEQYF TGTGCCAGCAGCTTAGAGGGTCGGGGTACCGACGAGCAGTACTTC TRBV7-9 NA 15 NA TRBJ2-7
CSVPFTDTQYF TGCAGTGTCCCCTTTACAGATACGCAGTATTTT TRBV20-1 NA 11 NA TRBJ2-3
CASSLQANQPQHF TGTGCCAGCAGCTTACAGGCGAATCAGCCCCAGCATTTT TRBV7-3 NA 13 few TRBJ1-5
CASSPRTGRGSPLHF TGTGCCAGCAGTCCCCGGACAGGGAGGGGTTCACCCCTCCACTTT TRBV27 TRBD1 15 few TRBJ1-6
CASSTWGQPETQYF TGTGCCAGCAGCACCTGGGGACAGCCAGAGACCCAGTACTTC TRBV7-2 TRBD1 14 NA TRBJ2-5
CASSNGLAGGQETQYF TGTGCCAGCAGCAATGGACTAGCGGGAGGACAAGAGACCCAGTACTTC TRBV7-3 TRBD2 16 NA TRBJ2-5
CSAGSGYTDTQYF TGCAGCGCTGGCAGCGGATACACAGATACGCAGTATTTT TRBV29-1 NA 13 NA TRBJ2-3
CASHRADTQYF TGTGCCAGCCACAGAGCAGATACGCAGTATTTT TRBV6-1 NA 11 NA TRBJ2-3
CASRFFAARRYNEQFF TGTGCAAGTCGCTTTTTTGCAGCGCGCCGCTACAATGAGCAGTTCTTC TRBV12-2 NA 16 few TRBJ2-1
CASSIGTTPLGNTQYF TGTGCCAGCAGCATAGGGACTACTCCCTTGGGGAATACGCAGTATTTT TRBV9 TRBD2 16 few TRBJ2-3
CASRMTSGGSNEQFF TGTGCCAGCAGAATGACTAGCGGGGGATCCAATGAGCAGTTCTTC TRBV6-5 TRBD2 15 few TRBJ2-1
CASSFRGYTQYF TGTGCCAGCAGTTTCCGAGGTTATACGCAGTATTTT TRBV28 NA 12 NA TRBJ2-3
CASSFGFDQPQHF TGTGCCAGCAGCTTTGGTTTCGACCAGCCCCAGCATTTT TRBV7-9 NA 13 few TRBJ1-5
CASSFGGPTDTQYF TGTGCCAGCAGCTTCGGCGGCCCCACAGATACGCAGTATTTT TRBV7-3 NA 14 NA TRBJ2-3
CASSLQGPHTGELFF TGTGCCAGCAGTTTACAGGGCCCTCACACCGGGGAGCTGTTTTTT TRBV2 NA 15 few TRBJ2-2
CASSLRRTGSTDTQYF TGTGCCAGCAGCTTACGCAGGACAGGGTCAACAGATACGCAGTATTTT TRBV7-3 TRBD1 16 few TRBJ2-3
CASSRFSGSTNEKLFF TGTGCCAGCAGCCGGTTTTCGGGTTCAACTAATGAAAAACTGTTTTTT TRBV5-4 NA 16 few TRBJ1-4